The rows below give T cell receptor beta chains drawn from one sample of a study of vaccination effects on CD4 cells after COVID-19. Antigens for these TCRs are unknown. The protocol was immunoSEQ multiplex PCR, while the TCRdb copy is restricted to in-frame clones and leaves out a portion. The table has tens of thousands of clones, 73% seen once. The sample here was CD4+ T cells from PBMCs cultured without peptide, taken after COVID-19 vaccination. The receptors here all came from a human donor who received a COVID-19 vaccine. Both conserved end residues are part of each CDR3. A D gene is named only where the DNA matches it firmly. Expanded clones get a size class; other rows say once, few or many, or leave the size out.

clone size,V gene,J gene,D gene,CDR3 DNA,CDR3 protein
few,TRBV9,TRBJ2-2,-,TGTGCCAGCAGCGCAGGGTCGTCGAACACCGGGGAGCTGTTTTTT,CASSAGSSNTGELFF
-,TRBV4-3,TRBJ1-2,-,TGCGCCAGCAGCCAAGAAGCGGGGGCGTCATATGGCTACACCTTC,CASSQEAGASYGYTF
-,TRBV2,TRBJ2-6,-,TGTGCCAGCAGAGGGTCTGGGGCCAACGTCCTGACTTTC,CASRGSGANVLTF
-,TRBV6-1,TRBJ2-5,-,TGTGCCAGCAGTGATTTGGGGAGGTCCCAAGAGACCCAGTACTTC,CASSDLGRSQETQYF
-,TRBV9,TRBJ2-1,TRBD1,TGTGCCAGCAGCGTCGGCAACTCGGACAGGGCCTACAATGAGCAGTTCTTC,CASSVGNSDRAYNEQFF
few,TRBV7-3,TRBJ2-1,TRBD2,TGTGCCAGCAGCATAAGTAGCGGGGGGCCCTACAATGAGCAGTTCTTC,CASSISSGGPYNEQFF
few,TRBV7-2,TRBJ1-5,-,TGTGCCAGCAGAGACGGGACGCACAATCAGCCCCAGCATTTT,CASRDGTHNQPQHF
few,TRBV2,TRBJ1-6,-,TGTGCCAGCAGTGAAAGTAGCCAGGGTGGTTCACCCCTCCACTTT,CASSESSQGGSPLHF
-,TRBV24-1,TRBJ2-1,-,TGTGCCACCAGTGACCCGGACGAGCAGTTCTTC,CATSDPDEQFF
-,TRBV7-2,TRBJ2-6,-,TGTGCCAGCAGCTTCAGAGGGTCTGGGGCCAACGTCCTGACTTTC,CASSFRGSGANVLTF
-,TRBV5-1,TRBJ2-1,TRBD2,TGCGCCAGCAGCTTGAGACCGGGGGGGGCCAATGAGCAGTTCTTC,CASSLRPGGANEQFF
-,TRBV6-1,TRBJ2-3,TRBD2,TGTGCCAGCAGTGACCGGGACTATGCATCTAGCACAGATACGCAGTATTTT,CASSDRDYASSTDTQYF
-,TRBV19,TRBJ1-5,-,TGTGCCAGTAGTATGGCGGGGAGCGGCAATCAGCCCCAGCATTTT,CASSMAGSGNQPQHF
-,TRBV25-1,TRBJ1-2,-,TGTGCCAGCAGCAAACACGACAGGTCCTATGGCTACACCTTC,CASSKHDRSYGYTF
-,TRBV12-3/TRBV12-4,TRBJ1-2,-,TGTGCCAGCAGACCGCAGGGTTTTGATGGCTACACCTTC,CASRPQGFDGYTF
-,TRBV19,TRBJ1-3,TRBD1,TGTGCCAGTAATCGACAGGGATCTGGAAACACCATATATTTT,CASNRQGSGNTIYF
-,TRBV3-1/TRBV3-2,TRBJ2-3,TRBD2,TGTGCCAGCAGCCAAGATCGGACTAGTGCAGATACGCAGTATTTT,CASSQDRTSADTQYF
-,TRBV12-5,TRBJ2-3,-,TGTGCTAGTGGTCCCCGGGCGTCTCTGACGCAGTATTTT,CASGPRASLTQYF
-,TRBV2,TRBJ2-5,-,TGTGCCAGCAGTGAAGAACAAGAGACCCAGTACTTC,CASSEEQETQYF
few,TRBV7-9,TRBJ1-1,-,TGTGCCAGCAGCTTAGAAAGTTCAGGTGAAGCTTTCTTT,CASSLESSGEAFF
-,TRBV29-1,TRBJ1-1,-,TGCAGCGCGATCAAAGCCGGAGACACTGAAGCTTTCTTT,CSAIKAGDTEAFF
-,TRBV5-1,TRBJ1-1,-,TGCGCCAGCAGCTTGACCCTTTTGAACACTGAAGCTTTCTTT,CASSLTLLNTEAFF
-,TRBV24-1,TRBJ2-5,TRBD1,TGTGCCACCAGTATCAGAGGGACAGGAGAAGAGACCCAGTACTTC,CATSIRGTGEETQYF
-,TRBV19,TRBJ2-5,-,TGTGCCAGTAGTATTCAAGAGACCCAGTACTTC,CASSIQETQYF
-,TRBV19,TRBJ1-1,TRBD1,TGTGCCAGTAGTCTGCAGGGGGTGAGGACTGAAGCTTTCTTT,CASSLQGVRTEAFF
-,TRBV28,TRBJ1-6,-,TGTGCCAGCAGTATCACCCCGTCCTCCCTCAGGGGCTGGGGTTCACCCCTCCACTTT,CASSITPSSLRGWGSPLHF
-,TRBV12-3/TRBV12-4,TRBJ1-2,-,TGTGCCAGCAGTTTGGGCCGGCCTGGCTACACCTTC,CASSLGRPGYTF
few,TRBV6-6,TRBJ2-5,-,TGTGCCAGCACAAAGCAAGACCCGTCCTTAGAGACCCAGTACTTC,CASTKQDPSLETQYF
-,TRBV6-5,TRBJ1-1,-,TGTGCCAGCACCGTGGACAGAATGAACACTGAAGCTTTCTTT,CASTVDRMNTEAFF
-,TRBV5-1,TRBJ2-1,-,TGCGCCAGCAGCTTGGAACCGGGTCGCAATGAGCAGTTCTTC,CASSLEPGRNEQFF
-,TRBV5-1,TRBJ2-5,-,TGCGCCAGCAGCTTGGTCAGTTCCGAGGAGACCCAGTACTTC,CASSLVSSEETQYF
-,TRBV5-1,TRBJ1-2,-,TGCGCCAGCAGCTTGGAGGGGGGGCATGGCTACACCTTC,CASSLEGGHGYTF
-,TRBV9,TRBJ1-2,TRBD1,TGTGCCAGCAGCGGGGATAGACAGGGGGGGATCTATGGCTACACCTTC,CASSGDRQGGIYGYTF
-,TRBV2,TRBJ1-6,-,TGTGCCAGCAGTGAAGAGCAGGGGCATAGGTCACCCCTCCACTTT,CASSEEQGHRSPLHF
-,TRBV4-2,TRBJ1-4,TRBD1,TGTGCCAGCAGCCGGGACAGGAGAGGTGAAAAACTGTTTTTT,CASSRDRRGEKLFF
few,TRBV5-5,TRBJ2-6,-,TGTGCCAGCAGCGGGGGACTTCTCTCTGGGGCCAACGTCCTGACTTTC,CASSGGLLSGANVLTF